Listed below are T cell receptor beta chains from one sample, sequenced in a study of shared clonotypes between healthy human individuals. Profiling relied on immunoSEQ multiplex PCR, and the TCRdb table lists in-frame clones only, not all of them. The repertoire includes about 2,200,000 clones, under 95% of them detected once, and roughly 1.8% sits in the top ten. Sequenced input: naive CD8+ T cells from PBMCs. The receptors shown here come from a man between 18 and 35 years old in good health. Some clones in this sample may be carry-over from other donors' samples. CDR3s include the opening cysteine and the closing phenylalanine or tryptophan. A D gene is named only where the DNA matches it firmly. Clone sizes are given selectively: once, few, many, or a class where the clone is expanded.

j_call: TRBJ1-1; d_call: NA; clone_size: few; cdr3_length: 12; v_call: TRBV19; cdr3_nt: TGTGCCAGCCTCACGTCCGGGACTGAAGCTTTCTTT; cdr3_aa: CASLTSGTEAFF
j_call: TRBJ2-2; d_call: TRBD2; clone_size: NA; cdr3_length: 19; v_call: TRBV4-2; cdr3_nt: TGTGCCAGCAGCCAAGTGCTAGCGGGAATGATAGGGAACACCGGGGAGCTGTTTTTT; cdr3_aa: CASSQVLAGMIGNTGELFF
j_call: TRBJ1-2; d_call: TRBD1; clone_size: NA; cdr3_length: 15; v_call: TRBV7-9; cdr3_nt: TGTGCCAGCAGCTTCGCAGGGGGTCTTGGCAATGGCTACACCTTC; cdr3_aa: CASSFAGGLGNGYTF
j_call: TRBJ2-5; d_call: TRBD2; clone_size: NA; cdr3_length: 14; v_call: TRBV5-1; cdr3_nt: TGCGCCAGCAGCTTGGGCGGGGGTATGGAGACCCAGTACTTC; cdr3_aa: CASSLGGGMETQYF
j_call: TRBJ1-2; d_call: NA; clone_size: NA; cdr3_length: 14; v_call: TRBV5-4; cdr3_nt: TGTGCCAGCAGCTTGGGGACAACTAACTATGGCTACACCTTC; cdr3_aa: CASSLGTTNYGYTF
j_call: TRBJ2-1; d_call: NA; clone_size: NA; cdr3_length: 17; v_call: TRBV28; cdr3_nt: TGTGCCAGCAGTCTCGGACGTAGGCAGAGGGGAAAAAATGAGCAGTTCTTC; cdr3_aa: CASSLGRRQRGKNEQFF
j_call: TRBJ2-7; d_call: NA; clone_size: NA; cdr3_length: 16; v_call: TRBV4-1; cdr3_nt: TGCGCCAGCAGCCAGACTCCCGGAAAGGCCCCCTACGAGCAGTACTTC; cdr3_aa: CASSQTPGKAPYEQYF
j_call: TRBJ1-5; d_call: TRBD1; clone_size: NA; cdr3_length: 16; v_call: TRBV28; cdr3_nt: TGTGCCAGCAGTTCCGGGGACAGCAATAGCAATCAGCCCCAGCATTTT; cdr3_aa: CASSSGDSNSNQPQHF
j_call: TRBJ2-7; d_call: TRBD2; clone_size: NA; cdr3_length: 13; v_call: TRBV19; cdr3_nt: TGTGCCAGTAGTACGGGACTACTCTACGAGCAGTACTTC; cdr3_aa: CASSTGLLYEQYF
j_call: TRBJ2-5; d_call: NA; clone_size: NA; cdr3_length: 13; v_call: TRBV27; cdr3_nt: TGTGCCAGCAGTTTATTGGACAAGGAGACCCAGTACTTC; cdr3_aa: CASSLLDKETQYF
j_call: TRBJ2-7; d_call: NA; clone_size: once; cdr3_length: 14; v_call: TRBV9; cdr3_nt: TGTGCCAGCAGCCCACGGACAGACTCCTACGAGCAGTACTTC; cdr3_aa: CASSPRTDSYEQYF
j_call: TRBJ1-2; d_call: NA; clone_size: NA; cdr3_length: 13; v_call: TRBV6-6; cdr3_nt: TGTGCCAGCAGACCACAAAATAACTATGGCTACACCTTC; cdr3_aa: CASRPQNNYGYTF
j_call: TRBJ1-4; d_call: TRBD1; clone_size: NA; cdr3_length: 15; v_call: TRBV28; cdr3_nt: TGTGCCAGCAGTCGACAGGGCAGGGGAAATGAAAAACTGTTTTTT; cdr3_aa: CASSRQGRGNEKLFF
j_call: TRBJ2-7; d_call: NA; clone_size: NA; cdr3_length: 13; v_call: TRBV7-8; cdr3_nt: TGTGCCAGCAGCAACCGGGACCACTACGAGCAGTACTTC; cdr3_aa: CASSNRDHYEQYF
j_call: TRBJ2-2; d_call: TRBD2; clone_size: NA; cdr3_length: 16; v_call: TRBV12-5; cdr3_nt: TGTGCTAGTGGTGCGTTACTAGCGGGAGTAACCGGGGAGCTGTTTTTT; cdr3_aa: CASGALLAGVTGELFF
j_call: TRBJ2-5; d_call: TRBD2; clone_size: NA; cdr3_length: 14; v_call: TRBV7-7; cdr3_nt: TGTGCCAGCAGCTCTCGACTAGCGGAAGAGACCCAGTACTTC; cdr3_aa: CASSSRLAEETQYF
j_call: TRBJ1-4; d_call: TRBD1; clone_size: NA; cdr3_length: 14; v_call: TRBV6-5; cdr3_nt: TGTGCCAGCAGCCACAGGGGGAAGAATGAAAAACTGTTTTTT; cdr3_aa: CASSHRGKNEKLFF
j_call: TRBJ1-2; d_call: NA; clone_size: NA; cdr3_length: 15; v_call: TRBV15; cdr3_nt: TGTGCCACCAGCAGAGATCTTGGCGGGGTCTATGGCTACACCTTC; cdr3_aa: CATSRDLGGVYGYTF
j_call: TRBJ2-7; d_call: NA; clone_size: NA; cdr3_length: 16; v_call: TRBV11-2; cdr3_nt: TGTGCCAGCAGAAATCCCAGGACGGGGGCCGTCTACGAGCAGTACTTC; cdr3_aa: CASRNPRTGAVYEQYF
j_call: TRBJ2-1; d_call: NA; clone_size: once; cdr3_length: 17; v_call: TRBV7-3; cdr3_nt: TGTGCCAGCAGCTTACCCCTAAGTGGGAGCTCCTACAATGAGCAGTTCTTC; cdr3_aa: CASSLPLSGSSYNEQFF
j_call: TRBJ2-3; d_call: NA; clone_size: once; cdr3_length: 16; v_call: TRBV27; cdr3_nt: TGTGCCAGCAGTACCCCGTATGGTTCTAGCACAGATACGCAGTATTTT; cdr3_aa: CASSTPYGSSTDTQYF
j_call: TRBJ2-7; d_call: NA; clone_size: NA; cdr3_length: 15; v_call: TRBV10-3; cdr3_nt: TGTGCCATCAGTGAGGTCGGGATTGTCTCCTACGAGCAGTACTTC; cdr3_aa: CAISEVGIVSYEQYF
j_call: TRBJ2-1; d_call: TRBD1; clone_size: NA; cdr3_length: 15; v_call: TRBV4-1; cdr3_nt: TGCGCCAGCAGCCAAGGGACAGGGGTGTCTGGTGAGCAGTTCTTC; cdr3_aa: CASSQGTGVSGEQFF
j_call: TRBJ1-1; d_call: NA; clone_size: few; cdr3_length: 11; v_call: TRBV30; cdr3_nt: TGTGCCTGGAGTGTAGGGACTGAAGCTTTCTTT; cdr3_aa: CAWSVGTEAFF
j_call: TRBJ2-7; d_call: TRBD2; clone_size: NA; cdr3_length: 15; v_call: TRBV11-2; cdr3_nt: TGTGCCAGCAGCCCGGGACTAGCGGGATCCTACGAGCAGTACTTC; cdr3_aa: CASSPGLAGSYEQYF
j_call: TRBJ2-2; d_call: NA; clone_size: NA; cdr3_length: 16; v_call: TRBV9; cdr3_nt: TGTGCCAGCAGCGCCCACGGCCGGACAGTAACCGGGGAGCTGTTTTTT; cdr3_aa: CASSAHGRTVTGELFF
j_call: TRBJ1-2; d_call: NA; clone_size: NA; cdr3_length: 13; v_call: TRBV29-1; cdr3_nt: TGCAGCGTTGTAGGTCGGGCGCGGAATGGCTACACCTTC; cdr3_aa: CSVVGRARNGYTF
j_call: TRBJ2-3; d_call: NA; clone_size: NA; cdr3_length: 14; v_call: TRBV27; cdr3_nt: TGTGCCAGCAGTTTGACTAGGAGCACAGATACGCAGTATTTT; cdr3_aa: CASSLTRSTDTQYF
j_call: TRBJ2-6; d_call: TRBD1; clone_size: NA; cdr3_length: 16; v_call: TRBV2; cdr3_nt: TGTGCCACTCTCGGACAGGAGAACTCTGGGGCCAACGTCCTGACTTTC; cdr3_aa: CATLGQENSGANVLTF
j_call: TRBJ1-2; d_call: NA; clone_size: NA; cdr3_length: 15; v_call: TRBV28; cdr3_nt: TGTGCCAGCAGTTTAGACGGGTACTCTAACTATGGCTACACCTTC; cdr3_aa: CASSLDGYSNYGYTF
j_call: TRBJ2-7; d_call: TRBD1; clone_size: NA; cdr3_length: 16; v_call: TRBV11-2; cdr3_nt: TGTGCCAGCAGCTTAGGACAGGGGAACTACTACTACGAGCAGTACTTC; cdr3_aa: CASSLGQGNYYYEQYF
j_call: TRBJ2-1; d_call: NA; clone_size: NA; cdr3_length: 12; v_call: TRBV13; cdr3_nt: TGTGCCAGCAGCTTAGTCCGTCATGAGCAGTTCTTC; cdr3_aa: CASSLVRHEQFF
j_call: TRBJ2-7; d_call: TRBD1; clone_size: few; cdr3_length: 13; v_call: TRBV27; cdr3_nt: TGTGCCAGCAGTTTGGGACAGTCCTACGAGCAGTACTTC; cdr3_aa: CASSLGQSYEQYF
j_call: TRBJ2-1; d_call: TRBD2; clone_size: NA; cdr3_length: 20; v_call: TRBV9; cdr3_nt: TGTGCCAGCAGCGTAGGGTCCAGCGGGAGCCCCTTCGAGTCCTACAATGAGCAGTTCTTC; cdr3_aa: CASSVGSSGSPFESYNEQFF
j_call: TRBJ2-7; d_call: TRBD1; clone_size: NA; cdr3_length: 17; v_call: TRBV28; cdr3_nt: TGTGCCAGCAGTTTGTCCTACTATGACCCGGGACAGTACGAGCAGTACTTC; cdr3_aa: CASSLSYYDPGQYEQYF
j_call: TRBJ1-1; d_call: NA; clone_size: once; cdr3_length: 13; v_call: TRBV7-2; cdr3_nt: TGTGCCAGCAGCTTACTCAGGGACACTGAAGCTTTCTTT; cdr3_aa: CASSLLRDTEAFF
j_call: TRBJ1-1; d_call: NA; clone_size: NA; cdr3_length: 18; v_call: TRBV4-1; cdr3_nt: TGCGCCAGCAGCCCTAACAAGTACCCCAACAGTATGAACACTGAAGCTTTCTTT; cdr3_aa: CASSPNKYPNSMNTEAFF
j_call: TRBJ2-7; d_call: NA; clone_size: NA; cdr3_length: 12; v_call: TRBV30; cdr3_nt: TGTGCCTGGAGTATATTTCCCTACGAGCAGTACTTC; cdr3_aa: CAWSIFPYEQYF
j_call: TRBJ1-5; d_call: NA; clone_size: NA; cdr3_length: 17; v_call: TRBV4-1; cdr3_nt: TGCGCCAGCAGCCAACAGCCGGGCCCTGGGGGCAATCAGCCCCAGCATTTT; cdr3_aa: CASSQQPGPGGNQPQHF
j_call: TRBJ2-1; d_call: TRBD2; clone_size: once; cdr3_length: 15; v_call: TRBV5-1; cdr3_nt: TGCGCCAGTAGAAGCGGGGAGGCCTCCTACAATGAGCAGTTCTTC; cdr3_aa: CASRSGEASYNEQFF
j_call: TRBJ2-1; d_call: TRBD1; clone_size: NA; cdr3_length: 12; v_call: TRBV5-8; cdr3_nt: TGTGCCAGCAGGACAGGGCGGCGGGAGCAGTTCTTC; cdr3_aa: CASRTGRREQFF
j_call: TRBJ2-2; d_call: TRBD1; clone_size: NA; cdr3_length: 15; v_call: TRBV5-4; cdr3_nt: TGTGCCAGCAGCTTCGCAGGGGGCTCCCCCGGGGAGCTGTTTTTT; cdr3_aa: CASSFAGGSPGELFF